A single sample is the source of the 25 T cell receptor beta chains below, sequenced in a study of human T cells and chemical hapten exposure. Time point noted: patch test 1, 2 weeks after DPC sensitization. As to treatment: therapeutic diphenylcyclopropenone sensitization with weekly scalp DPC. TCRdb itself ran the RACE reads through MiXCR, one entry per CDR3 protein. The top ten clones hold about 1.6% of a sample with approximately 80,000 distinct CDR3 sequences, about 6.8% of them seen once. Material: whole blood, obtained in connection with sensitization to the hapten diphenylcyclopropenone (DPC). These receptors came from a woman aged 25 to 45 with alopecia areata. Some clones in this sample may be carry-over from other donors' samples.

This clonotype showed up many times. CDR3 in DNA: TGCGCCACCCCGAATCAGCCCCAGCATTTT. This encodes CATPNQPQHF. This chain connects TRBV10-1 to TRBJ1-5; D unclear. Germline CDR1 is WNHNN and CDR2 is SYGVQD (reference sequence). V lost 10 bases, J lost 4 bases, and 5 bases lay in between. This CDR3 spans 10 amino acids.

CDR3 sequence: CASSLGAWRGGRSDTQYF. DNA for the CDR3: TGTGCCAGCAGCTTGGGGGCGTGGCGGGGGGGCCGCTCAGATACGCAGTATTTT. J is TRBJ2-3 and V is TRBV11-1; 9 bases match TRBD2. V lost 3 bases to trimming and J lost 4 bases; unmatched junction nucleotides: 14. The germline gives CDR1 SGHAT, CDR2 FQDESV (reference sequence). This CDR3 is 18 amino acids long.

This clonotype was observed many times. The rearrangement links TRBV25-1 to TRBJ2-1, with D hard to call. V lost 1 base, J lost 0 bases, and 4 bases lay in between. The CDR3 runs to 14 residues. Germline V gives CDR1 MGHDK, CDR2 SYGVNS. The CDR3 DNA follows: TGTGCCAGCAGTGAATCTTACTCCTACAATGAGCAGTTCTTC. Translation gives CASSESYSYNEQFF.

Many counts were recorded for this clonotype. The chain has TRBV29-1 and TRBJ1-2, with D unclear. This CDR3 spans 13 amino acids. In germline, CDR1 is SQVTM, CDR2 ANQGSEA. Trimming pared 7 bases from V and 0 bases from J, leaving 12 bases between. The CDR3 sequence is CSAAASPNYGYTF. The CDR3 nucleotides read TGCAGCGCCGCTGCGAGTCCTAACTATGGCTACACCTTC.

This chain uses TRBV10-3 with TRBJ1-1; the match to TRBD1 covers 7 bases. Germline V lookup: CDR1 ENHRY, CDR2 SYGVKD. Unmatched junction bases numbered 11, after V lost 2 bases and J lost 2 bases. The CDR3 loop spans 17 amino acids. The CDR3 loop is CAISEGLGQDLNTEAFF. CDR3 sequence (DNA): TGTGCCATCAGTGAGGGGTTAGGACAGGACCTCAACACTGAAGCTTTCTTT.

As for this clonotype: This may come from a read error, since a much larger clone is one base off. This chain connects TRBV10-3 to TRBJ2-3; TRBD2 matches 8 bases. The CDR3 length is 16 residues. From germline, CDR1 is ENHRY and CDR2 SYGVKD. Losses at the gene ends were 3 bases for V and 1 base for J; bases not matched to a gene: 6. CDR3 sequence (DNA): TGTGCCATCAGTGAAGGATCAGCGGGGGGCACAGATACGCAGTATTTT. Its protein product is CAISEGSAGGTDTQYF.

The rearrangement uses TRBV10-3 and TRBJ1-1, with 8 positions matching TRBD1. From germline, CDR1 is ENHRY and CDR2 SYGVKD. The CDR3 totals 14 residues. V shed 7 bases and J 4 bases; nucleotides not matched to a gene: 8. Written as DNA, the CDR3 is TGTGCCATCACCGAGGACAGGGATGGCACTGAAGCTTTCTTT. This encodes CAITEDRDGTEAFF.

With respect to this clonotype: A much larger clone is a single base away; this may be a read error. This chain uses TRBV12-3 or TRBV12-4 with TRBJ1-1; D is unresolved. CDR3 size: 15 residues. The V end lost 7 bases, the J end lost 4 bases, and 19 bases lay between the germline ends. The CDR3 is CASTVVFGSGTEAFF. The CDR3 nucleotides read TGTGCCAGCACCGTCGTCTTTGGGTCGGGCACTGAAGCTTTCTTT.

This clonotype was detected many times. The chain has TRBV2 and TRBJ1-2, with TRBD1 matching over 10 bases. Trimming cost V 6 bases and J 5 bases; bases outside gene matches: 12. CDR1 is SNHLY and CDR2 is FYNNEI in the germline V gene. The CDR3 covers 16 residues. The CDR3 DNA is TGTGCCAGCAGGGGATTAGGGACAGGGGTGGAATATGGCTACACCTTC. Amino acid sequence: CASRGLGTGVEYGYTF. The full variable domain, in which reference TRBV2 and TRBJ1-2 provide the parts outside the CDR3, is EPEVTQTPSHQVTQMGQEVILRCVPISNHLYFYWYRQILGQKVEFLVSFYNNEISEKSEIFDDQFSVERPDGSNFTLKIRSTKLEDSAMYFCASRGLGTGVEYGYTFGSGTRLTVV.

The gene calls are TRBV5-5 and TRBJ1-1; D unresolved. CDR1 and CDR2 from the germline V gene are SGHKS and YYEKEE (reference sequence). This CDR3 has 14 amino acids. V was pared by 2 bases and J by 0 bases, with 8 bases between. CDR3 nucleotide sequence: TGTGCCAGCAGCTTACAGATCATGAACACTGAAGCTTTCTTT. Protein: CASSLQIMNTEAFF. Full variable domain (missing parts from reference TRBV5-5 and TRBJ1-1): DAGVTQSPTHLIKTRGQQVTLRCSPISGHKSVSWYQQVLGQGPQFIFQYYEKEERGRGNFPDRFSARQFPNYSSELNVNALLLGDSALYLCASSLQIMNTEAFFGQGTRLTVV.

This clonotype appeared a few times. The rearrangement links TRBV5-4 to TRBJ1-2, with 11 positions matching TRBD1. The CDR3 has 15 residues. Germline V gives CDR1 SGHNT, CDR2 YYREEE (reference sequence). V dropped 0 bases and J dropped 4; count of bases not matched to a gene: 2. CDR3 sequence: CASSLGGTGGYGYTF. DNA of the CDR3: TGTGCCAGCAGCTTGGGCGGGACAGGGGGCTATGGCTACACCTTC.

The rearrangement uses TRBV13 and TRBJ1-3, with TRBD1 identical over 9 bases. In germline, CDR1 is PRHDT, CDR2 FYEKMQ (reference sequence). The ends lost 2 bases at V and 0 bases at J; junction bases unmatched: 20. The CDR3 covers 22 residues. The CDR3 sequence is CASSLTLTSGTGIPLSGNTIYF. In DNA form, the CDR3 reads TGTGCCAGCAGCTTAACCCTTACCTCCGGGACAGGGATACCCCTCTCTGGAAACACCATATATTTT.

This clonotype was recorded at least ten times. The chain joins TRBV4-2 to TRBJ1-5; D remains unclear. Germline V lookup: CDR1 LGHNA, CDR2 YNFKEQ. This CDR3 has 16 amino acids. Trimming removed 0 bases at V and 5 bases at J, with 14 bases between. DNA of the CDR3: TGTGCCAGCAGCCAAGATGGACGGGGTCGGGATCAGCCCCAGCATTTT. Translating gives CASSQDGRGRDQPQHF.

This clonotype was recorded at least ten times. The V and J genes are TRBV7-9 and TRBJ1-4; D uncertain. Germline V CDR1 and CDR2: SEHNR, FQNEAQ (reference sequence). CDR3 length: 15 residues. Trimming pared 5 bases from V and 5 bases from J, leaving 15 bases between. The CDR3 region is CASSPRGLGNEKLFF. DNA of the CDR3: TGTGCCAGCAGCCCCCGCGGGTTAGGAAATGAAAAACTGTTTTTT.

This clonotype has ten or more counts. This chain connects TRBV5-4 to TRBJ2-3; 9 bases map to TRBD1. Germline CDR1 is SGHNT and CDR2 is YYREEE (reference sequence). The CDR3 length is 19 residues. Trimming took 1 base from V and 2 from J; bases not matched to a gene: 14. The CDR3 DNA sequence: TGTGCCAGCAGCTTGAAAAGGGACAGGGTCAATTCGTACACAGATACGCAGTATTTT. Encoded protein: CASSLKRDRVNSYTDTQYF. Full variable domain (outside the CDR3, taken from reference TRBV5-4 and TRBJ2-3): ETGVTQSPTHLIKTRGQQVTLRCSSQSGHNTVSWYQQALGQGPQFIFQYYREEENGRGNFPPRFSGLQFPNYSSELNVNALELDDSALYLCASSLKRDRVNSYTDTQYFGPGTRLTVL.

This clonotype was recorded at least ten times. The chain has TRBV24-1 and TRBJ2-1; TRBD1 matches 7 bases. This CDR3 contains 15 residues. Germline CDR1 reads KGHDR; CDR2 reads SFDVKD. V lost 3 bases, J lost 7 bases, and 8 bases stayed unmatched. In nucleotides, the CDR3 is TGTGCCACCAGTGATCCAGGGACAGCTAATAATGAGCAGTTCTTC. Amino acid sequence: CATSDPGTANNEQFF.

CDR3: CASSSPDRARDYEQYF. Written as DNA, the CDR3 is TGTGCCAGCAGTTCGCCCGACAGGGCTCGGGACTACGAGCAGTACTTC. This chain uses TRBV12-3 or TRBV12-4 with TRBJ2-7; 7 bases line up with TRBD1. With 4 bases clipped from V and 3 bases from J, the junction kept 12 bases outside the gene matches. This CDR3 region has 16 residues.

This clonotype was observed a handful of times. CDR3 DNA: TGTGCCAGTAGTATCCCCGGATATAGCAATCAGCCCCAGCATTTT. This codes for CASSIPGYSNQPQHF. This chain uses TRBV19 with TRBJ1-5; D not resolved. V lost 3 bases and J lost 0, with 9 bases in between. The germline gives CDR1 LNHDA, CDR2 SQIVND (reference sequence). The CDR3 runs to 15 residues.

The V and J genes are TRBV20-1 and TRBJ1-2, with D tentatively TRBD1 (5 bases). This CDR3 contains 12 residues. CDR1 and CDR2 from the germline V gene are DFQATT and SNEGSKA (reference sequence). The germline V and J ends were trimmed by 3 bases and 7 bases, with 12 bases remaining between them. CDR3: CSARTVTRGYTF. The CDR3 DNA reads as TGCAGTGCTAGGACAGTAACTCGTGGCTACACCTTC.

There are many counts of this clonotype. CDR3 DNA: TGTGCCAGTACCCCAGGACTCTCGGGCTATGGCTACACCTTC. It codes for CASTPGLSGYGYTF. The rearrangement links TRBV19 to TRBJ1-2; no firm D call. The germline CDR1 and CDR2 sequences are LNHDA and SQIVND (reference sequence). The CDR3 covers 14 residues. The V and J ends lost 7 bases and 4 bases respectively, with 16 bases between them.

Many counts were recorded for this clonotype. The CDR3 sequence: CAISGLVNQPQHF. In nucleotides, the CDR3 is TGTGCCATCAGCGGACTCGTCAATCAGCCCCAGCATTTT. The chain recombines TRBV10-3 with TRBJ1-5; no definite D call. Germline loops: CDR1 ENHRY, CDR2 SYGVKD. V lost 6 bases, J lost 3 bases, and 9 bases lay in between. The CDR3 extends over 13 amino acids.

The V and J genes are TRBV30 and TRBJ1-5; no definite D call. From germline, CDR1 is GTSNPN and CDR2 SVGIG (reference sequence). This CDR3 contains 12 residues. V lost 2 bases and J lost 6, with 8 bases in between. The CDR3 region has the DNA TGTGCCTGGAGTACGGGTATTCAGCCCCAGCATTTT. Protein sequence: CAWSTGIQPQHF.

This clonotype has at least ten counts. The chain uses TRBV29-1 and TRBJ2-3; 9 bases align to TRBD1. Germline CDR1 reads SQVTM; CDR2 reads ANQGSEA. The ends lost 6 bases at V and 0 bases at J; junction bases unmatched: 4. The CDR3 covers 14 residues. The CDR3 loop reads CSVRTGASTDTQYF. CDR3 in DNA: TGCAGCGTCAGGACAGGGGCTAGCACAGATACGCAGTATTTT.

With regard to this clonotype: A single base separates this from a much larger clone, so it may be a read error. The chain has TRBV20-1 and TRBJ2-1, with D hard to call. Trimming shortened V by 2 bases and J by 0 bases, and 8 bases separated the two germline ends. The germline CDR1 and CDR2 sequences are DFQATT and SNEGSKA (reference sequence). The CDR3 has 14 amino acids. In nucleotides, the CDR3 is TGCAGTGCTAGATGTGGTATCTCCTACAATGAGCAGTTCTTC. Translation gives CSARCGISYNEQFF.

This clonotype occurred many times. This chain connects TRBV7-3 to TRBJ2-5, with D unresolved. Germline V gene data show CDR1 as SGHTA and CDR2 as FQGTGA. The CDR3 spans 13 residues. The V gene lost 0 bases and the J gene lost 3 bases, with 5 bases spanning the gap. The CDR3 loop reads CASSLTPKETQYF. CDR3 DNA sequence: TGTGCCAGCAGCTTAACGCCGAAAGAGACCCAGTACTTC.